Below are 22 T cell receptor beta chains sequenced from a single sample in a study of CD8 T cells in Susac syndrome (dated by TCRdb to about 2019). The library was prepared using the immunoSEQ multiplex PCR assay. RNA was extracted using the RNeasy kit, and roughly 0.5 to 1 microgram was reverse transcribed with random hexamers. Clones were called with MiXCR by TCRdb after fastp trimmed the public reads at Q25, and only in-frame beta chains were retained. Duplicate CDR3 protein sequences are folded into a single record with the most common DNA and genes. In all, the sample holds 74,000 or so distinct CDR3 sequences, and more than 85% of those were seen once. More than 0.5% of the sample lies in the top ten. Sequencing input: CD4+ T cells from PBMCs. All receptors come from a human donor with Susac syndrome.

V is TRBV7-7 and J is TRBJ2-7; D is possibly TRBD1 (6 bases). CDR3 length: 13 amino acids. Germline CDR1 reads SSHAT; CDR2 reads FNYEAQ (reference sequence). Trimming took 3 bases from V and 2 from J, leaving 8 bases between them. The CDR3 here is CASSFGQTYEQYF. Written as DNA, the CDR3 is TGTGCCAGCAGCTTCGGACAGACCTACGAGCAGTACTTC.

This chain links TRBV2 with TRBJ2-3, with D possibly called TRBD1 or TRBD2 (5 bases each). This CDR3 spans 13 amino acids. Looked up from germline, CDR1 is SNHLY and CDR2 is FYNNEI. The ends were cut back, 4 bases at V and 4 bases at J, with 9 bases in the middle. CDR3 sequence (DNA): TGTGCCAGCAGTGGGGACGCCCCAGATACGCAGTATTTT. This sequence encodes CASSGDAPDTQYF.

The chain employs TRBV20-1 and TRBJ1-5, with 7 bases matching TRBD1. Germline-derived CDR1 and CDR2 are DFQATT and SNEGSKA (reference sequence). The CDR3 has 13 residues. Trimming cost V 2 bases and J 6 bases; bases outside gene matches: 4. CDR3 loop: CSARPTGTQPQHF. In DNA form, the CDR3 reads TGCAGTGCTAGACCGACAGGGACTCAGCCCCAGCATTTT.

This clonotype came up once. This CDR3 reads CASNPDRVYPLHF. The DNA for the CDR3 is TGTGCCAGCAATCCGGACAGGGTTTATCCCCTCCACTTT. This chain joins TRBV6-1 and TRBJ1-6; 8 bases fit TRBD1. The length of the CDR3 is 13 residues. Germline V gives CDR1 MNHNS, CDR2 SASEGT. V gave up 7 bases and J gave up 13 bases; unmatched junction bases: 9.

V is TRBV25-1 and J is TRBJ2-7; D gene unclear. Trimming left V 6 bases short and J 6 bases short, with 12 bases between. Germline V gives CDR1 MGHDK, CDR2 SYGVNS. The CDR3 is 12 residues long. CDR3 coding DNA: TGTGCCAGCAGAACCACCTCCGGCGAGCAGTACTTC. The encoded protein is CASRTTSGEQYF.

This chain uses TRBV6-1 with TRBJ2-7; 10 positions agree with TRBD2. The CDR3 runs to 13 residues. V dropped 5 bases and J dropped 3; count of bases not matched to a gene: 1. Germline values: CDR1 MNHNS, CDR2 SASEGT. CDR3 coding DNA: TGTGCCAGCAGTCAGCGGGAGGGCTACGAGCAGTACTTC. Its translation is CASSQREGYEQYF.

This chain connects TRBV27 to TRBJ1-2, with TRBD1 as a possible D gene (6 bases). The V end lost 5 bases, the J end lost 0 bases, and 13 bases lay between the germline ends. The length of the CDR3 is 15 residues. Per the germline V gene, CDR1 is MNHEY and CDR2 is SMNVEV (reference sequence). CDR3 nucleotide sequence: TGTGCCAGCAGTACCGTACAGGGCGCTAACTATGGCTACACCTTC. The encoded protein is CASSTVQGANYGYTF.

J is TRBJ1-5 and V is TRBV7-2; D is unclear. The CDR3 runs to 13 residues. V lost 5 bases to trimming and J lost 4 bases, with 9 bases between them. From germline, CDR1 is SGHTA and CDR2 FQGNSA. CDR3 bases: TGTGCCAGCAGCATCTACGGTAATCAGCCCCAGCATTTT. Its protein is CASSIYGNQPQHF.

The chain uses TRBV20-1 and TRBJ2-7; 12 bases are shared with TRBD1. CDR3 size: 16 residues. Germline V gene lookup returns CDR1 DFQATT and CDR2 SNEGSKA (reference sequence). The ends lost 5 bases at V and 7 bases at J; junction bases unmatched: 15. The CDR3 coding sequence is TGCAGTGCTCCCCCCGGTTGGGGACAGGGGGCTGAGGAGCAGTACTTC. Protein sequence: CSAPPGWGQGAEEQYF.

The CDR3 spells CASSQGTSGIHEQFF. DNA of the CDR3: TGCGCCAGCAGCCAAGGGACTAGCGGGATTCATGAGCAGTTCTTC. The V and J genes are TRBV4-1 and TRBJ2-1, with 12 bases lining up with TRBD2. Per the germline V gene, CDR1 is MGHRA and CDR2 is YSYEKL. This CDR3 is 15 amino acids long. The V segment lost 1 base and the J segment 8 bases; nucleotides outside the gene matches: 3.

V is TRBV29-1 and J is TRBJ1-1; the D is unclear. Germline loops: CDR1 SQVTM, CDR2 ANQGSEA. Trimming stripped 6 bases from V and 0 bases from J, with 8 bases between. There are 12 residues in the CDR3. As DNA, the CDR3 is TGCAGCGTCGAACGGATGAACACTGAAGCTTTCTTT. Translated: CSVERMNTEAFF.

CDR3 sequence reads: CASSQPKHGANYGYTF. CDR3 DNA: TGCGCCAGCAGCCAACCGAAACATGGGGCGAACTATGGCTACACCTTC. The genes are TRBV4-1 and TRBJ1-2; D may be TRBD1 (5 bases). Trimming stripped 2 bases from V and 2 bases from J, with 15 bases between. The CDR3 is 16 amino acids. Germline lookup yields CDR1 MGHRA and CDR2 YSYEKL.

This clonotype was recorded only once. V is TRBV14 and J is TRBJ2-7; the D gene is possibly TRBD2 (6 bases). The CDR3 is 15 amino acids. The germline V and J ends were trimmed by 1 base and 6 bases, with 16 bases remaining between them. Per germline, CDR1 SGHDN and CDR2 FVKESK. The CDR3 loop is CASSQAIRELGEQYF. The CDR3 nucleotides are TGTGCCAGCAGCCAAGCGATCCGGGAGCTGGGCGAGCAGTACTTC.

This clonotype was seen only once. V gene TRBV20-1 combines with J gene TRBJ2-7, with 11 bases identical to TRBD2. The germline V gene encodes CDR1 DFQATT and CDR2 SNEGSKA (reference sequence). This CDR3 contains 13 residues. Losses at the gene ends were 3 bases for V and 3 bases for J; bases not matched to a gene: 1. This chain's CDR3 is CSARGTSGYEQYF. Here the CDR3 DNA reads TGCAGTGCTAGGGGGACTAGCGGCTACGAGCAGTACTTC.

The chain joins TRBV29-1 to TRBJ1-2; D gene uncertain. CDR1 SQVTM and CDR2 ANQGSEA come from the germline V gene. The V gene lost 6 bases and the J gene lost 1 base, with 12 bases spanning the gap. This CDR3 contains 13 residues. CDR3 bases: TGCAGCGTAGAGTGGCCGCTTAACTATGGCTACACCTTC. Its protein is CSVEWPLNYGYTF.

The V call is TRBV7-2, the J call TRBJ2-7; 10 nucleotides agree with TRBD1. The germline gives CDR1 SGHTA, CDR2 FQGNSA. The CDR3 is 14 residues long. V was clipped by 3 bases and J by 2 bases; unmatched bases: 1. CDR3 sequence: CASSFGTGAYEQYF. The CDR3 bases are TGTGCCAGCAGCTTCGGGACAGGGGCCTACGAGCAGTACTTC.

The rearrangement links TRBV5-6 to TRBJ1-2; D might be TRBD1 (5 bases). From germline, CDR1 is SGHDT and CDR2 YYEEEE. V was trimmed by 4 bases and J by 4 bases, leaving 11 bases between them. This CDR3 comprises 13 residues. CDR3 in DNA: TGTGCCAGCAGCCGGGACCTGGCCTATGGCTACACCTTC. As protein: CASSRDLAYGYTF.

The chain is built from TRBV5-1 and TRBJ2-5; TRBD1 is a possible D gene (5 bases). Trimming removed 0 bases at V and 5 bases at J, with 17 bases between. The CDR3 covers 16 residues. Germline V lookup: CDR1 SGHRS, CDR2 YFSETQ. The CDR3 spells CASSLGGRLGAETQYF. The CDR3 DNA is TGCGCCAGCAGCTTGGGGGGCAGGCTAGGGGCGGAGACCCAGTACTTC. The variable domain in full, with the rest retrieved from reference TRBV5-1 and TRBJ2-5, is KAGVTQTPRYLIKTRGQQVTLSCSPISGHRSVSWYQQTPGQGLQFLFEYFSETQRNKGNFPGRFSGRQFSNSRSEMNVSTLELGDSALYLCASSLGGRLGAETQYFGPGTRLLVL.

A few counts support this clonotype. V is TRBV5-1 and J is TRBJ2-1, with unresolved D. The V gene's germline CDR1 is SGHRS and CDR2 YFSETQ. V lost 1 base to trimming and J lost 5 bases, with 7 bases between them. The CDR3 loop spans 13 amino acids. The CDR3 loop reads CASSLIRNNEQFF. The CDR3 DNA reads as TGCGCCAGCAGCTTGATCAGAAACAATGAGCAGTTCTTC.

The chain combines TRBV7-2 with TRBJ2-5, with D perhaps TRBD2 (5 bases). The germline V gene has CDR1 SGHTA and CDR2 FQGNSA. The CDR3 spans 12 residues. V was clipped by 3 bases and J by 5 bases, with 7 bases between them. CDR3 residues: CASSLRGETQYF. The CDR3, as DNA: TGTGCCAGCAGCTTGCGCGGGGAGACCCAGTACTTC.

The count of this clonotype is one. V is TRBV6-2 or TRBV6-3 and J is TRBJ2-3, with a tentative D call TRBD2 (7 bases). The germline V gene encodes CDR1 MNHEY and CDR2 SVGEGT. V lost 2 bases and J 1 base, leaving 10 bases between the germline ends. CDR3 length: 15 residues. As DNA, the CDR3 is TGTGCCAGCAGTTACACGCGGGGGCGCACAGATACGCAGTATTTT. Translating it yields CASSYTRGRTDTQYF.

The chain joins TRBV12-3 or TRBV12-4 to TRBJ2-2; 7 bases align to TRBD1. CDR3 size: 15 residues. V lost 7 bases, J lost 2 bases, and 7 bases stayed unmatched. CDR3 DNA: TGTGCCAGCATAAGCGGACAGGTCAACACCGGGGAGCTGTTTTTT. Amino acid sequence: CASISGQVNTGELFF.